This T cell receptor beta chain appears in the sequencing data of a study of monozygotic twins with inflammatory bowel disease. The germline gives CDR1 DFQATT, CDR2 SNEGSKA (reference sequence). This CDR3 comprises 15 residues. The blood volume drawn from each donor was around 2.5 ml. UMIs with a 6-nucleotide sample barcode were added by template switching. Each of TCRalpha and TCRbeta cDNA went through two nested PCRs, lasting 16 and 9 cycles. Each CDR3 protein gets one entry in TCRdb, which reprocessed the 5' RACE reads and gives no DNA. The repertoire table contains approximately 400,000 distinct CDR3 sequences.

Material for sequencing was blood. The chain links TRBV20-1 to TRBJ1-2; as DNA is missing, the TRBD1 call by TCRdb cannot be tested. The sequence came from a human donor with ulcerative colitis or Crohn's disease, or a healthy co-twin of an affected twin (not recorded which). This CDR3 is CSATSLTGGVYGYTF.